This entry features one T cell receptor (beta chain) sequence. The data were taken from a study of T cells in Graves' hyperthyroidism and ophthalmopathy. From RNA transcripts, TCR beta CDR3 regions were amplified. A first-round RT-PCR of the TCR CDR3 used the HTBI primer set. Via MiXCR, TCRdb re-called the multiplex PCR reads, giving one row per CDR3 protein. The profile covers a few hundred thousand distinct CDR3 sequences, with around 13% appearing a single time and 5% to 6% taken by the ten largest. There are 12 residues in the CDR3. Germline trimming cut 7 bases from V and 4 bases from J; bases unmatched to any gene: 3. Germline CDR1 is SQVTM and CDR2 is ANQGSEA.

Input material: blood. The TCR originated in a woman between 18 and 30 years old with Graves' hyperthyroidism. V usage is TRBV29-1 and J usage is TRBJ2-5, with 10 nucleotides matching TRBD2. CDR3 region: CSAGTSAETQYF. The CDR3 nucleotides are TGCAGCGCCGGGACTAGCGCAGAGACCCAGTACTTC.